This T cell receptor beta chain was retrieved from a study of blood T cell repertoires in COVID-19. Across the whole study: Collection of acute and convalescent COVID-19 samples took place in the United States, Italy and Spain. T cells, B-cell-depleted T cells, or PBMCs provided the cDNA or gDNA that served as material.

This CDR3 spans 16 amino acids. The germline CDR1 and CDR2 sequences are SGHDN and FVKESK. Trimming shortened V by 0 bases and J by 0 bases, and 8 bases separated the two germline ends. How the authors handled the data: Scientists estimated how many nucleated cells there were by amplifying reference gene primers. Assay: immunoSEQ multiplex PCR; the TCRdb copy retains only in-frame clones and omits some. D and trimming were read from the DNA, whereas the V and J calls and clone size are those reported in that table. The repertoire holds roughly 100,000 clones, around four fifths seen once, with 9.8% in the top ten.

What was sequenced was peripheral blood. The rearrangement joins TRBV14 to TRBJ2-2, with D perhaps TRBD1 (5 bases). The receptor was derived from a man between 60 and 75 years old with active or convalescent COVID-19. CDR3 DNA: TGTGCCAGCAGCCAAGATTTGGGGCCGAACACCGGGGAGCTGTTTTTT. It yields the protein CASSQDLGPNTGELFF. The full variable domain, rest sourced from reference TRBV14 and TRBJ2-2, is EAGVTQFPSHSVIEKGQTVTLRCDPISGHDNLYWYRRVMGKEIKFLLHFVKESKQDESGMPNNRFLAERTGGTYSTLKVQPAELEDSGVYFCASSQDLGPNTGELFFGEGSRLTVL.